The 22 T cell receptor beta chains presented below share a single source sample, sequenced in a study of cytomegalovirus exposure and HLA in healthy donors. A multiplex PCR was run with 60 Vbeta primers and 13 Jbeta primers. Assay used: immunoSEQ multiplex PCR; TCRdb lists only in-frame clones, some missing. The sample has about 120,000 clones; about 79% are singletons. The specimen sequenced was PBMCs. These receptors all come from a man aged 30 to 45 in good health and CMV-seropositive.

J is TRBJ2-6 and V is TRBV5-4; TRBD1 matches 9 bases. CDR3 length: 16 amino acids. Germline V gene data show CDR1 as SGHNT and CDR2 as YYREEE (reference sequence). V shed 5 bases and J 4 bases; nucleotides not matched to a gene: 7. CDR3 in DNA: TGTGCCAGCAGTCACGGACAGGGGTTAGGGGCCAACGTCCTGACTTTC. This sequence encodes CASSHGQGLGANVLTF.

This clone was seen only a few times. The CDR3 sequence: CASEEGPRDVSPLHF. The CDR3 coding sequence is TGTGCCTCCGAGGAGGGACCGCGGGACGTATCACCCCTCCACTTT. The rearrangement links TRBV30 to TRBJ1-6, with D perhaps matching TRBD1 (5 bases). The CDR3 runs to 15 residues. Germline V gene sequence: CDR1 GTSNPN, CDR2 SVGIG (reference sequence). V dropped 7 bases and J dropped 10 bases, with 23 bases sitting between them. Full variable domain (remainder filled in from reference TRBV30 and TRBJ1-6): SQTIHQWPATLVQPVGSPLSLECTVEGTSNPNLYWYRQAAGRGLQLLFYSVGIGQISSEVPQNLSASRPQDRQFILSSKKLLLSDSGFYLCASEEGPRDVSPLHFGNGTRLTVT.

The chain uses TRBV2 and TRBJ1-2; D might be TRBD1 (5 bases). CDR3 size: 15 residues. Per the germline V gene, CDR1 is SNHLY and CDR2 is FYNNEI. Trimming removed 6 bases at V and 6 bases at J, with 20 bases between. The CDR3 nucleotides read TGTGCCAGCAGCGTGGGGCAGGCGCTACCGGATGGCTACACCTTC. This gives the protein CASSVGQALPDGYTF.

The chain joins TRBV5-4 to TRBJ2-3, with 9 bases lining up with TRBD1. With V trimmed by 5 bases and J by 3 bases, 7 bases remained unmatched. Germline V gene data show CDR1 as SGHNT and CDR2 as YYREEE (reference sequence). The CDR3 loop spans 15 amino acids. The CDR3 DNA reads TGTGCCAGCAGTCAGGACAGGGGTGGGACAGATACGCAGTATTTT. This codes for CASSQDRGGTDTQYF.

The chain links TRBV5-1 to TRBJ2-2; D call uncertain. CDR1 and CDR2 (germline): SGHRS, YFSETQ. This CDR3 region has 15 residues. Trimming left V 1 base short and J 1 base short, with 8 bases between. The CDR3 is CASSLIPGNTGELFF. The CDR3 nucleotides are TGCGCCAGCAGCTTGATTCCAGGGAACACCGGGGAGCTGTTTTTT.

The chain couples TRBV15 to TRBJ1-1; D not resolved. CDR3 size: 13 residues. The V gene lost 1 base and the J gene lost 10 bases, with 13 bases spanning the gap. Germline V gene data show CDR1 as LNHNV and CDR2 as YYDKDF (reference sequence). CDR3 DNA sequence: TGTGCCACCAGCAGAGGAGTTGACGGGAGAGCTTTCTTT. It encodes CATSRGVDGRAFF. Supplemented by reference TRBV15 and TRBJ1-1, the full variable domain reads DAMVIQNPRYQVTQFGKPVTLSCSQTLNHNVMYWYQQKSSQAPKLLFHYYDKDFNNEADTPDNFQSRRPNTSFCFLDIRSPGLGDTAMYLCATSRGVDGRAFFGQGTRLTVV.

V is TRBV5-5 and J is TRBJ1-2, with D uncertain. Trimming cost V 5 bases and J 3 bases, with 11 bases left between them. The CDR3 extends over 13 amino acids. Germline-derived CDR1 and CDR2 are SGHKS and YYEKEE (reference sequence). Here the CDR3 reads CASSRGRDYGYTF. The CDR3 coding sequence is TGTGCCAGCAGTCGCGGGAGAGACTATGGCTACACCTTC.

The V gene is TRBV7-9, the J gene TRBJ2-2, with 8 bases identical to TRBD2. This CDR3 region has 15 residues. Germline V gives CDR1 SEHNR, CDR2 FQNEAQ (reference sequence). J lost 4 bases, V lost 5 bases, and 6 bases had no gene match. The CDR3 here is CASSRIAGTTGELFF. The CDR3 region has the DNA TGTGCCAGCAGCCGTATAGCGGGGACCACCGGGGAGCTGTTTTTT.

V and J are TRBV7-3 and TRBJ2-1; maybe TRBD2 (5 bases). Germline lookup yields CDR1 SGHTA and CDR2 FQGTGA. The germline V and J ends were trimmed by 5 bases and 4 bases, with 9 bases remaining between them. The CDR3 spans 13 residues. The CDR3 sequence is CASSDREYNEQFF. CDR3 in DNA: TGTGCCAGCAGCGACCGGGAATACAATGAGCAGTTCTTC.

The rearrangement links TRBV5-4 to TRBJ1-2, with TRBD1 as a possible D gene (6 bases). This CDR3 contains 14 residues. CDR1 is SGHNT and CDR2 is YYREEE in the germline V gene (reference sequence). The ends were cut back, 4 bases at V and 0 bases at J, with 10 bases in the middle. In nucleotides, the CDR3 is TGTGCCAGCAGCGTACAGGGAGCTAACTATGGCTACACCTTC. This gives the protein CASSVQGANYGYTF. Using reference TRBV5-4 and TRBJ1-2 for the parts outside the CDR3, the full variable domain is ETGVTQSPTHLIKTRGQQVTLRCSSQSGHNTVSWYQQALGQGPQFIFQYYREEENGRGNFPPRFSGLQFPNYSSELNVNALELDDSALYLCASSVQGANYGYTFGSGTRLTVV.

The chain employs TRBV4-1 and TRBJ1-4; D unresolved. Per germline, CDR1 MGHRA and CDR2 YSYEKL. V was clipped by 1 base and J by 5 bases, with 5 bases between them. The CDR3 has 13 amino acids. The CDR3 region is CASSQGGNEKLFF. The CDR3 bases are TGCGCCAGCAGCCAAGGAGGAAATGAAAAACTGTTTTTT.

As DNA, the CDR3 is TGTGCCAGCAGTCCCGGGACAGGGGGGAACACTGAAGCTTTCTTT. This translates into CASSPGTGGNTEAFF. This chain uses TRBV6-1 with TRBJ1-1; TRBD1 agrees at 11 bases. J lost 1 base, V lost 5 bases, and 3 bases had no gene match. Germline CDR1 reads MNHNS; CDR2 reads SASEGT. There are 15 residues in the CDR3.

The rearrangement uses TRBV27 and TRBJ1-2; the D is unclear. Germline V gene sequence: CDR1 MNHEY, CDR2 SMNVEV (reference sequence). V was clipped by 0 bases and J by 6 bases, with 14 bases between them. CDR3 length: 15 residues. The CDR3 DNA is TGTGCCAGCAGTTTATCAGTTGGCTCGGGGAATGGCTACACCTTC. It encodes CASSLSVGSGNGYTF.

With respect to this clone: Given the absence of the conserved phenylalanine or tryptophan at the CDR3 end, a read error is likely. This chain links TRBV13 with TRBJ1-2, with 7 bases that match TRBD1. Germline V gene sequence: CDR1 PRHDT, CDR2 FYEKMQ (reference sequence). With 7 bases clipped from V and 7 bases from J, the junction kept 9 bases outside the gene matches. CDR3 size: 13 residues. The CDR3 protein is CASKDRFSPGYTS. The CDR3 nucleotides are TGTGCCAGCAAGGACAGGTTCTCTCCTGGCTACACCTCC.

This clone was counted between two and nine times. The chain couples TRBV11-2 to TRBJ2-3; D is unresolved. V was trimmed by 4 bases and J by 4 bases, leaving 3 bases between them. Germline V gene sequence: CDR1 SGHAT, CDR2 FQNNGV. This CDR3 is 11 amino acids long. As DNA, the CDR3 is TGTGCCAGCAGCTCGTCAGATACGCAGTATTTT. Translating gives CASSSSDTQYF.

The rearrangement uses TRBV10-1 and TRBJ1-4; 9 nucleotides align to TRBD1. The CDR3 is 13 residues long. From germline, CDR1 is WNHNN and CDR2 SYGVQD (reference sequence). V was clipped by 9 bases and J by 8 bases; unmatched bases: 7. The CDR3 loop reads CARPRDREEKLFF. The CDR3 coding sequence is TGCGCCAGACCCAGGGACAGGGAGGAAAAACTGTTTTTT.

V is TRBV29-1 and J is TRBJ2-1; 11 bases are shared with TRBD2. Germline CDR1 is SQVTM and CDR2 is ANQGSEA. The CDR3 is made up of 13 amino acids. J gave up 8 bases and V 7 bases, and 7 bases lay outside the gene matches. CDR3 nucleotides: TGCAGCGCCCCGACTAGCGGGATTGATGAGCAGTTCTTC. Translation gives CSAPTSGIDEQFF.

The chain carries TRBV30 and TRBJ1-3; tentatively, D is TRBD1 (6 bases). Trimming left V 2 bases short and J 4 bases short, with 21 bases between. Germline V CDR1 and CDR2: GTSNPN, SVGIG (reference sequence). The CDR3 contains 17 residues. The chain's CDR3 is CAWSPSPGGGQGNTIYF. In DNA form, the CDR3 reads TGTGCCTGGAGTCCCTCACCCGGGGGGGGGCAAGGAAACACCATATATTTT.

The rearrangement links TRBV11-1 to TRBJ2-5, with TRBD2 as a possible D gene (6 bases). Trimming took off 6 bases at V and 0 bases at J, with 14 bases between the two ends. This CDR3 is 15 amino acids long. Germline lookup yields CDR1 SGHAT and CDR2 FQDESV (reference sequence). The CDR3 DNA is TGTGCCAGCAGTTTCAACTGGGACTACCAAGAGACCCAGTACTTC. It specifies CASSFNWDYQETQYF.

The rearrangement links TRBV2 to TRBJ1-2; D possibly corresponds to TRBD1 (6 bases). The germline CDR1 and CDR2 sequences are SNHLY and FYNNEI. The CDR3 covers 15 residues. V lost 8 bases to trimming and J lost 1 base, with 17 bases between them. CDR3: CASGMGGLYNYGYTF. The CDR3 nucleotides read TGTGCCAGCGGAATGGGGGGGCTTTATAACTATGGCTACACCTTC.

The chain has TRBV4-3 and TRBJ1-4; unclear D gene. Trimming took off 2 bases at V and 0 bases at J, with 7 bases between the two ends. The CDR3 consists of 15 residues. Looked up from germline, CDR1 is LGHNA and CDR2 is YSLEER. CDR3 loop: CASSQILTTNEKLFF. In nucleotides, the CDR3 is TGCGCCAGCAGCCAAATACTCACAACTAATGAAAAACTGTTTTTT.

This clone has more than one count but fewer than ten. The rearrangement uses TRBV4-1 and TRBJ1-2; D might be TRBD1 (5 bases). The CDR3 length is 18 residues. V was shortened by 4 bases and J by 0 bases, with 21 bases between the two germline ends. Per germline, CDR1 MGHRA and CDR2 YSYEKL. CDR3 coding DNA: TGCGCCAGCAGCCCGAGATTAGGTCGACAGATTTCTAACTATGGCTACACCTTC. Translated, it gives CASSPRLGRQISNYGYTF.